The present entry profiles one T cell receptor (beta chain) with its context. TCRdb used MiXCR to reprocess the PCR reads, holding one entry per CDR3 protein. This table holds over 8,000 distinct CDR3 sequences, approximately 35% found once. The V and J ends lost 0 bases and 5 bases respectively, with 11 bases between them. From germline, CDR1 is MNHNY and CDR2 SVGAGI (reference sequence). The CDR3 is 15 residues long. The sample is drawn from a study of immune characterization of retroperitoneal liposarcoma. This TCR came from a male donor with retroperitoneal liposarcoma. Sample: tumor tissue. The V and J genes are TRBV6-6 and TRBJ2-1; tentatively, D is TRBD2 (5 bases). The CDR3 DNA reads as TGTGCCAGCAGTTACTCTCGGGGTACTAACAATGAGCAGTTCTTC. Its translation is CASSYSRGTNNEQFF.